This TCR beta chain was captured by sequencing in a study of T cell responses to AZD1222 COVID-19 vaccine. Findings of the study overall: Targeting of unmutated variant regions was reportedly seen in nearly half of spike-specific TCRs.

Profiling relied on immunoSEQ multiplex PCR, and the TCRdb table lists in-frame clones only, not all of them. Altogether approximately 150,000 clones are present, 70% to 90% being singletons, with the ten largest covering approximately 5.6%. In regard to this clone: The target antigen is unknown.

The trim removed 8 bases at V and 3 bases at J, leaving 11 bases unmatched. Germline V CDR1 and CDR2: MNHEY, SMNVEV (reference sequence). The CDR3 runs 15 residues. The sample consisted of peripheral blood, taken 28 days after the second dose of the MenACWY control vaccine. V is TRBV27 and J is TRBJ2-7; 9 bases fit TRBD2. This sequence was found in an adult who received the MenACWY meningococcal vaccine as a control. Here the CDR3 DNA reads TGTGCCAGCGGATATAGCGGGAGCTTGATCTACGAGCAGTACTTC. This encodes CASGYSGSLIYEQYF.